These 7 T cell receptor beta chains were all obtained from the same sample, sequenced in a study of T cell responses to AZD1222 COVID-19 vaccine. Method: immunoSEQ multiplex PCR; TCRdb's copy keeps in-frame clones and lacks some. The sample lists some 130,000 clones, around 87% occurring once. The input for sequencing was peripheral blood, taken on day 0 of AZD1222 vaccination. These TCRs come from an adult in good health.

The rearrangement uses TRBV27 and TRBJ2-3; D is unclear. V dropped 2 bases and J dropped 6 bases, with 9 bases sitting between them. The germline V gene encodes CDR1 MNHEY and CDR2 SMNVEV (reference sequence). The CDR3 sequence is 13 residues long. CDR3 coding DNA: TGTGCCAGCAGTTTAGGAAGGTTGGATACGCAGTATTTT. Its translation: CASSLGRLDTQYF.

The V gene is TRBV19, the J gene TRBJ1-2; D is uncertain. The V end lost 10 bases, the J end lost 0 bases, and 9 bases lay between the germline ends. Germline V gene lookup returns CDR1 LNHDA and CDR2 SQIVND (reference sequence). This CDR3 region has 12 residues. CDR3 coding DNA: TGTGCCACGACTCGGACTAACTATGGCTACACCTTC. Protein sequence: CATTRTNYGYTF.

The chain recombines TRBV10-3 with TRBJ1-3; D uncertain. Trimming took 3 bases from V and 0 from J, leaving 12 bases between them. The CDR3 is 16 residues long. Germline CDR1 and CDR2: ENHRY and SYGVKD. This CDR3 is CAISDPGKGSGNTIYF. The CDR3 DNA sequence: TGTGCCATCAGTGACCCCGGGAAGGGCTCTGGAAACACCATATATTTT.

This rearrangement joins TRBV5-1 to TRBJ2-3, with D maybe TRBD2 (6 bases). The CDR3 spans 15 residues. The V gene lost 1 base and the J gene lost 1 base, with 10 bases spanning the gap. Germline-derived CDR1 and CDR2 are SGHRS and YFSETQ. The CDR3 nucleotides read TGCGCCAGCAGCTTGTCCCTAGCGCGCACAGATACGCAGTATTTT. This encodes CASSLSLARTDTQYF.

V usage is TRBV23-1 and J usage is TRBJ2-6; no firm D call. TRBV23-1 is classed as an ORF, of uncertain function. The germline V and J ends were trimmed by 1 base and 4 bases, with 11 bases remaining between them. The CDR3 is made up of 16 amino acids. CDR3 sequence reads: CASSQLLRPGANVLTF. In DNA form, the CDR3 reads TGCGCCAGCAGTCAATTGCTAAGACCCGGGGCCAACGTCCTGACTTTC.

The chain couples TRBV13 to TRBJ2-7; possibly TRBD1 for D (5 bases). The germline V gene encodes CDR1 PRHDT and CDR2 FYEKMQ (reference sequence). Trimming removed 3 bases from V and 0 bases from J, with 12 bases in between. The CDR3 has 15 amino acids. The CDR3 spells CASSLRQGGSYEQYF. CDR3 DNA: TGTGCCAGCAGCTTGAGGCAGGGCGGCTCCTACGAGCAGTACTTC.

This rearrangement joins TRBV3-1 (or the pseudogene TRBV3-2) to TRBJ2-3, with 13 bases that match TRBD2. V trimming: 9 bases; J trimming: 4 bases; junction bases outside the gene matches: 7. Germline lookup yields CDR1 LGHDT and CDR2 YNNKEL (reference sequence). The CDR3 sequence is 15 residues long. DNA of the CDR3: TGTGCCAGTTCACCCGGGACTAGCGGGGCAGATACGCAGTATTTT. It encodes CASSPGTSGADTQYF.